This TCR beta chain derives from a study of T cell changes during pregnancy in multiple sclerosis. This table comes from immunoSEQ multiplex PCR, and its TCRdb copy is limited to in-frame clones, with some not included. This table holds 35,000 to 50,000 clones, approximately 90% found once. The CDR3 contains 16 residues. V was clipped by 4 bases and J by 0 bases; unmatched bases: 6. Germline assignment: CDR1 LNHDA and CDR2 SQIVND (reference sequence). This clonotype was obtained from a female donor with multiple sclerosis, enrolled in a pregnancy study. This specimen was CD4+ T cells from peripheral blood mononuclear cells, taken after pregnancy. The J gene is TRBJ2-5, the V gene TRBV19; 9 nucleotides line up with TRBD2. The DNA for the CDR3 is TGTGCCAGTAGTAAGCGGGGGGTCGGGGACCAAGAGACCCAGTACTTC. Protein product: CASSKRGVGDQETQYF.